Included here is one T cell receptor beta chain sequence, with context. The data were taken from a study of radiotherapy plus CTLA-4 blockade in lung cancer. Sequenced by immunoSEQ multiplex PCR; TCRdb stores in-frame clones only, minus some. This sample has about 45,000 clones, with 73% found just once. V was clipped by 7 bases and J by 2 bases; unmatched bases: 8. This CDR3 contains 15 residues. Germline lookup yields CDR1 MNHEY and CDR2 SMNVEV (reference sequence). The sequencing used peripheral blood, collected from a patient treated with radiotherapy plus ipilimumab. The chain is built from TRBV27 and TRBJ2-7; 10 bases map to TRBD2. The source of this sequence is a human donor with non-small cell lung cancer who had a complete response to radiotherapy plus ipilimumab. In nucleotides, the CDR3 is TGTGCCAGCACCCCCCTAGCGGGAGCGGCCTACGAGCAGTACTTC. It codes for CASTPLAGAAYEQYF.